The clone carrying this T cell receptor (beta chain) was detected ten times or more. Described time point: sample taken at primary tumor resection. The data stem from a study of spatial heterogeneity in lung cancer. Study as a whole: Fewer alpha-chain than beta-chain sequences were consistently detected.

MiXCR, applied by TCRdb to the 5' RACE reads, yields one record per CDR3 protein. The data show about 39,000 distinct CDR3 sequences, with under 4% seen just once and around 36% held by the top ten. Trimming cost V 2 bases and J 15 bases, with 12 bases left between them. CDR3 length: 11 amino acids. Germline V CDR1 and CDR2: SGHAT, FQNNGV. The material sequenced was normal lung tissue next to the tumor, taken at surgery. This chain connects TRBV11-2 to TRBJ2-3; D gene uncertain. The TCR sequence derives from a male donor with early-stage non-small cell lung cancer. The CDR3 coding sequence is TGTGCCAGCAGCTTATCAGAGGCTATTTATTTT. This translates into CASSLSEAIYF.